These 5 T cell receptor beta chains were all obtained from the same sample, sequenced in a study of blood T cell repertoires in COVID-19. Assay used: immunoSEQ multiplex PCR; TCRdb lists only in-frame clones, some missing. The sample includes roughly 29,000 clones, roughly 84% seen only once; the top ten take about 9.3%. Material: peripheral blood. The receptors derive from a man at least 80 years old with active COVID-19.

This clone was observed a handful of times. The chain has TRBV19 and TRBJ1-6; 8 bases agree with TRBD1. This CDR3 is built from 15 residues. Looked up from germline, CDR1 is LNHDA and CDR2 is SQIVND (reference sequence). J lost 8 bases, V lost 5 bases, and 8 bases had no gene match. The CDR3 region has the DNA TGTGCCAGTAGTCCCTCAGGGGGCGGATATTCACCCCTCCACTTT. It specifies CASSPSGGGYSPLHF.

This clone has just a few counts. The V call is TRBV4-2, the J call TRBJ2-7; D possibly corresponds to TRBD2 (6 bases). Germline CDR1 reads LGHNA; CDR2 reads YNFKEQ. Trimming shortened V by 2 bases and J by 0 bases, and 8 bases separated the two germline ends. This CDR3 has 14 amino acids. Here the CDR3 DNA reads TGTGCCAGCAGCCAAACCGGGAGCTCCTACGAGCAGTACTTC. Its protein is CASSQTGSSYEQYF.

The V gene is TRBV5-1, the J gene TRBJ2-5; D uncertain. Trimming took 3 bases from V and 1 from J, leaving 4 bases between them. This CDR3 spans 12 amino acids. Germline V CDR1 and CDR2: SGHRS, YFSETQ. The CDR3 bases are TGCGCCAGCAGCTCATTCCAAGAGACCCAGTACTTC. Translation gives CASSSFQETQYF.

J is TRBJ2-5 and V is TRBV3-1 (or the pseudogene TRBV3-2); 8 nucleotides match TRBD1. Trimming removed 4 bases from V and 5 bases from J; junction bases left unmatched: 9. This CDR3 region has 15 residues. From germline, CDR1 is LGHDT and CDR2 YNNKEL (reference sequence). CDR3 loop: CASSPGPGGGETQYF. The CDR3 region has the DNA TGTGCCAGCAGCCCCGGGCCAGGGGGCGGGGAGACCCAGTACTTC.

V usage is TRBV5-6 and J usage is TRBJ2-1; 11 bases are a match to TRBD2. Per germline, CDR1 SGHDT and CDR2 YYEEEE. The CDR3 is 17 residues long. Trimming took 1 base from V and 5 from J; bases not matched to a gene: 8. CDR3 loop: CASSLRVAGGLDNEQFF. CDR3 nucleotide sequence: TGTGCCAGCAGCTTGAGGGTAGCGGGGGGGCTCGACAATGAGCAGTTCTTC.